Each of the 2 T cell receptor beta chains below was sequenced from the same sample in a study of beta chain features in type 1 diabetes listed by TCRdb under 2018. Library generation was performed with the immunoSEQ multiplex PCR assay. The entire amount of isolated RNA was reverse transcribed using the High Capacity cDNA Reverse Transcription Kit, so the sequenced TCRB transcripts were expressed ones. The source is immuneACCESS, and TCRdb retained only in-frame sequences with V and J called. Part of the clones is not carried over; for the studies checked, unresolved V genes explain less than half of this, and the remainder is unexplained. The table for this sample lists roughly 450,000 clones; over 9.5% of them were counted only once. The leading ten clones occupy about 0.042% of the sample. Material for sequencing was naive CD4+ T cells from blood. According to the study, the label for this sample's cell subset or site signals: true naive CD4+ T cells. Source of these receptors: a woman younger than 30 in good health.

The rearrangement joins TRBV14 to TRBJ1-2; D gene unclear. V shed 1 base and J shed 4 bases, with 13 bases lying between them. CDR1 and CDR2 (germline): SGHDN, FVKESK. The CDR3 loop spans 15 amino acids. CDR3 sequence: CASSQAPFAGYGYTF. CDR3 sequence (DNA): TGTGCCAGCAGCCAAGCTCCATTCGCCGGCTATGGCTACACCTTC.

The rearrangement joins TRBV7-2 to TRBJ2-7, with D perhaps TRBD2 (7 bases). From germline, CDR1 is SGHTA and CDR2 FQGNSA. The CDR3 has 15 amino acids. With 5 bases removed from V and 0 bases from J, the gap between germline ends came to 14 bases. CDR3: CASSPAGGPSYEQYF. The CDR3 bases are TGTGCCAGCAGCCCCGCCGGGGGGCCCTCCTACGAGCAGTACTTC.